Following are 26 T cell receptor beta chains from one sample sequenced in a study of blood T cell repertoires in COVID-19. Clones were read by immunoSEQ multiplex PCR, and TCRdb kept only the in-frame ones, dropping some. The table shows more than 60,000 clones, with approximately 80% occurring only once. Material: peripheral blood. The receptors come from a man between 50 and 59 years old with COVID-19, enrolled during active disease.

The rearrangement joins TRBV6-2 or TRBV6-3 to TRBJ1-4; no clear D gene. CDR3 size: 15 residues. The germline V gene encodes CDR1 MNHEY and CDR2 SVGEGT. V was shortened by 2 bases and J by 3 bases, with 10 bases between the two germline ends. As DNA, the CDR3 is TGTGCCAGCAGTTACACCCTGAGAGCTAATGAAAAACTGTTTTTT. Translation: CASSYTLRANEKLFF.

This chain uses TRBV29-1 with TRBJ2-7; 9 bases map to TRBD2. V trimming: 1 base; J trimming: 2 bases; junction bases outside the gene matches: 3. The germline CDR1 and CDR2 sequences are SQVTM and ANQGSEA. This CDR3 comprises 14 residues. CDR3 in amino acids: CSVEAAGGPYEQYF. In DNA, the CDR3 is TGCAGCGTTGAAGCGGCGGGGGGGCCCTACGAGCAGTACTTC.

This chain joins TRBV5-6 and TRBJ1-2; a weak D match, TRBD1 (6 bases). The CDR3 has 15 residues. The V and J ends lost 0 bases and 4 bases respectively, with 13 bases between them. CDR1 SGHDT and CDR2 YYEEEE come from the germline V gene. The CDR3: CASSLGDGGRYGYTF. In DNA form, the CDR3 reads TGTGCCAGCAGCTTGGGCGATGGGGGCCGCTATGGCTACACCTTC.

The CDR3: CASSQSDIFLTNEKLFF. CDR3 nucleotide sequence: TGTGCCAGCAGCCAATCAGACATTTTTTTAACTAATGAAAAACTGTTTTTT. This chain links TRBV16 with TRBJ1-4; D is undetermined. V dropped 0 bases and J dropped 1 base, with 12 bases sitting between them. Germline lookup yields CDR1 KGHSY and CDR2 FQNENV. The CDR3 sequence is 17 residues long. The variable domain in full, completed from reference TRBV16 and TRBJ1-4, reads GEEVAQTPKHLVRGEGQKAKLYCAPIKGHSYVFWYQQVLKNEFKFLISFQNENVFDETGMPKERFSAKCLPNSPCSLEIQATKLEDSAVYFCASSQSDIFLTNEKLFFGSGTQLSVL.

The chain couples TRBV24-1 to TRBJ2-1, with a tentative D call TRBD2 (5 bases). CDR1 and CDR2 from the germline V gene are KGHDR and SFDVKD. Deletions cut 6 bases from V and 0 bases from J, with 5 bases between. The length of the CDR3 is 13 residues. In DNA form, the CDR3 reads TGTGCCACCAGTAGCGGCTCCTACAATGAGCAGTTCTTC. Amino acid sequence: CATSSGSYNEQFF.

The chain links TRBV2 to TRBJ2-7; 10 bases fit TRBD1. Germline V lookup: CDR1 SNHLY, CDR2 FYNNEI. V lost 6 bases and J lost 4; bases outside the gene matches: 3. The length of the CDR3 is 13 residues. CDR3 nucleotide sequence: TGTGCCAGCAGGCGACAGGGGGCGTACGAGCAGTACTTC. It is translated as CASRRQGAYEQYF.

The J gene is TRBJ2-5, the V gene TRBV14; a weak D match, TRBD2 (6 bases). The germline V gene has CDR1 SGHDN and CDR2 FVKESK. The germline V and J ends were trimmed by 1 base and 2 bases, with 11 bases remaining between them. The CDR3 has 15 residues. The CDR3 DNA follows: TGTGCCAGCAGCCAAGTGATGGCGGGGCAAGAGACCCAGTACTTC. It specifies CASSQVMAGQETQYF.

This chain joins TRBV10-1 and TRBJ2-1; D is undetermined. This CDR3 region has 12 residues. Germline assignment: CDR1 WNHNN and CDR2 SYGVQD (reference sequence). V was shortened by 10 bases and J by 5 bases, with 12 bases between the two germline ends. The CDR3 loop is CATSDRDNEQFF. CDR3 sequence (DNA): TGCGCCACTAGTGACCGCGACAATGAGCAGTTCTTC.

This clone was counted a few times. This rearrangement joins TRBV5-4 to TRBJ2-5; TRBD2 aligns across 15 bases. Unmatched junction bases numbered 5, after V lost 5 bases and J lost 0 bases. Germline V gene lookup returns CDR1 SGHNT and CDR2 YYREEE (reference sequence). The CDR3 is made up of 17 amino acids. The DNA of the CDR3 is TGTGCCAGCAGGCAGGGACTAGCGGGGGGAAACCAAGAGACCCAGTACTTC. Translated: CASRQGLAGGNQETQYF.

The J gene is TRBJ2-1, the V gene TRBV12-3 or TRBV12-4, with D possibly matching TRBD1 (5 bases). The CDR3 is 13 amino acids. With 6 bases removed from V and 4 bases from J, the gap between germline ends came to 10 bases. The DNA of the CDR3 is TGTGCCAGCAGCTGGACATCGTACAATGAGCAGTTCTTC. Encoded protein: CASSWTSYNEQFF.

In this sample, this clone turned up once. The chain recombines TRBV3-1 (or the pseudogene TRBV3-2) with TRBJ1-1; tentatively, D is TRBD1 (5 bases). V was pared by 4 bases and J by 0 bases, with 9 bases between. In germline, CDR1 is LGHDT, CDR2 YNNKEL (reference sequence). The CDR3 length is 14 residues. The CDR3 DNA is TGTGCCAGCAGCCCAATACAGGTGAACACTGAAGCTTTCTTT. This translates into CASSPIQVNTEAFF.

The V call is TRBV9, the J call TRBJ2-6; D is possibly TRBD2 (6 bases). V was clipped by 0 bases and J by 2 bases, with 9 bases between them. The CDR3 runs to 16 residues. Germline CDR1 SGDLS, CDR2 YYNGEE. This chain's CDR3 is CASSVVPGAGANVLTF. Written as DNA, the CDR3 is TGTGCCAGCAGCGTAGTTCCGGGGGCTGGGGCCAACGTCCTGACTTTC. The variable domain in full, completed from reference TRBV9 and TRBJ2-6, reads DSGVTQTPKHLITATGQRVTLRCSPRSGDLSVYWYQQSLDQGLQFLIQYYNGEERAKGNILERFSAQQFPDLHSELNLSSLELGDSALYFCASSVVPGAGANVLTFGAGSRLTVL.

On this clone: This specimen includes other DNA sequences encoding the same CDR3. The J gene is TRBJ1-2, the V gene TRBV29-1, with D perhaps TRBD1 (5 bases). CDR1 is SQVTM and CDR2 is ANQGSEA in the germline V gene. V lost 7 bases and J 5 bases, leaving 11 bases between the germline ends. This CDR3 spans 11 amino acids. The CDR3 DNA sequence: TGCAGCGCCGGGACTGATTATGGCTACACCTTC. Amino acids: CSAGTDYGYTF.

V is TRBV30 and J is TRBJ1-2; D gene uncertain. In germline, CDR1 is GTSNPN, CDR2 SVGIG (reference sequence). The CDR3 contains 13 residues. The V end was cut by 1 base, the J end by 8 bases, with 14 bases between. As DNA, the CDR3 is TGTGCCTGGAGTGCCCAGTCCCGAGGCGGCTACACCTTC. Protein product: CAWSAQSRGGYTF. Based on the CDR3 plus reference TRBV30 and TRBJ1-2, the full variable domain is SQTIHQWPATLVQPVGSPLSLECTVEGTSNPNLYWYRQAAGRGLQLLFYSVGIGQISSEVPQNLSASRPQDRQFILSSKKLLLSDSGFYLCAWSAQSRGGYTFGSGTRLTVV.

This chain's CDR3 is CSASYGTSGGKQFF. CDR3 nucleotide sequence: TGCAGTGCTAGTTACGGGACTAGCGGGGGGAAGCAGTTCTTC. The chain combines TRBV20-1 with TRBJ2-1, with TRBD2 matching over 15 bases. Trimming at V came to 3 bases and at J to 11 bases, leaving 5 bases not matched to a gene. This CDR3 comprises 14 residues. CDR1 and CDR2 from the germline V gene are DFQATT and SNEGSKA (reference sequence).

The chain uses TRBV7-9 and TRBJ2-3, with 9 bases aligning to TRBD1. The CDR3 has 16 amino acids. Unmatched junction bases numbered 15, after V lost 5 bases and J lost 9 bases. Germline V gives CDR1 SEHNR, CDR2 FQNEAQ (reference sequence). CDR3 amino acids: CASSPEDRGRSRTQYF. CDR3 in DNA: TGTGCCAGCAGCCCAGAGGACAGGGGCCGTTCTCGGACGCAGTATTTT.

This chain uses TRBV9 with TRBJ2-1, with 11 bases aligning to TRBD1. The CDR3 covers 17 residues. Germline loops: CDR1 SGDLS, CDR2 YYNGEE. V was pared by 3 bases and J by 7 bases, with 12 bases of the junction left unmatched. For the CDR3, the DNA is TGTGCCAGCAGCGAATCCCCAATCGGGACAGGGGGTAATGAGCAGTTCTTC. This encodes CASSESPIGTGGNEQFF.

The rearrangement joins TRBV5-6 to TRBJ1-2; D not certain. In germline, CDR1 is SGHDT, CDR2 YYEEEE. Trimming took off 0 bases at V and 3 bases at J, with 12 bases between the two ends. This CDR3 spans 15 amino acids. The CDR3 spells CASSLVGLIDYGYTF. In DNA, the CDR3 is TGTGCCAGCAGCTTGGTCGGGTTAATTGACTATGGCTACACCTTC. Full variable domain (remainder filled in from reference TRBV5-6 and TRBJ1-2): DAGVTQSPTHLIKTRGQQVTLRCSPKSGHDTVSWYQQALGQGPQFIFQYYEEEERQRGNFPDRFSGHQFPNYSSELNVNALLLGDSALYLCASSLVGLIDYGYTFGSGTRLTVV.

Note on this clone: The same CDR3 arises from other DNA sequences in this sample as well. The genes are TRBV20-1 and TRBJ2-3; D unresolved. There are 11 residues in the CDR3. Germline-derived CDR1 and CDR2 are DFQATT and SNEGSKA (reference sequence). V gave up 5 bases and J gave up 3 bases, with 6 bases separating them. CDR3 protein: CSAPFTDTQYF. CDR3 sequence (DNA): TGCAGTGCTCCATTTACAGATACGCAGTATTTT.

The rearrangement uses TRBV11-3 and TRBJ2-2; TRBD1 aligns across 9 bases. CDR1 and CDR2 (germline): SGHNT, YENEEA. The CDR3 is 15 residues long. The junction had 3 bases not matched to a gene; V was cut back by 1 base and J by 6 bases. The CDR3 DNA sequence: TGTGCCAGCAGCTTAGCAGGACAGGGGCCCGGGGAGCTGTTTTTT. Translating gives CASSLAGQGPGELFF.

This clone was recorded once. The J gene is TRBJ2-2, the V gene TRBV7-2; 9 bases map to TRBD1. V gave up 0 bases and J gave up 4 bases; unmatched junction bases: 3. Germline-derived CDR1 and CDR2 are SGHTA and FQGNSA. The CDR3 has 16 residues. CDR3 in amino acids: CASSLADRGATGELFF. The CDR3 DNA sequence: TGTGCCAGCAGCTTAGCTGACAGGGGGGCCACCGGGGAGCTGTTTTTT.

J is TRBJ1-2 and V is TRBV27, with TRBD1 matching 12 bases. The junction had 2 bases not matched to a gene; V was cut back by 5 bases and J by 4 bases. Germline V CDR1 and CDR2: MNHEY, SMNVEV (reference sequence). The CDR3 runs 14 residues. CDR3 amino acids: CASSGGQGAYGYTF. The CDR3 region has the DNA TGTGCCAGCAGTGGGGGACAGGGGGCCTATGGCTACACCTTC.

This chain links TRBV6-2 or TRBV6-3 with TRBJ2-2; TRBD2 matches at 10 bases. CDR1 and CDR2 (germline): MNHEY, SVGEGT. After removal of 2 bases from V and 5 bases from J, the junction contained 11 bases not matched to a gene. This CDR3 spans 18 amino acids. The CDR3 DNA sequence: TGTGCCAGCAGTTACGGGCTCGAGCGGGGGGGCCGTACCGGGGAGCTGTTTTTT. It codes for CASSYGLERGGRTGELFF.

J is TRBJ2-1 and V is TRBV25-1; 9 bases fit TRBD2. This CDR3 spans 15 amino acids. The trim removed 8 bases at V and 4 bases at J, leaving 9 bases unmatched. The germline CDR1 and CDR2 sequences are MGHDK and SYGVNS. The CDR3 bases are TGTGCCAGCGGCCCACTAGCGGGTCCTTACAATGAGCAGTTCTTC. It encodes CASGPLAGPYNEQFF.

This rearrangement joins TRBV7-9 to TRBJ2-7, with D perhaps TRBD2 (6 bases). Between the trimmed V and J ends, which lost 7 bases and 6 bases, there was a span of 19 bases. This CDR3 is built from 14 residues. Looked up from germline, CDR1 is SEHNR and CDR2 is FQNEAQ (reference sequence). Here the CDR3 DNA reads TGTGCCAGCACCAAAGGGACTCCTACGGGCGAGCAGTACTTC. It is translated as CASTKGTPTGEQYF.

This sequence joins TRBV10-1 and TRBJ2-6, with TRBD1 matching 9 bases. CDR3 length equals 18 residues. Trimming took 6 bases from V and 2 from J; bases not matched to a gene: 11. CDR1 is WNHNN and CDR2 is SYGVQD in the germline V gene (reference sequence). The CDR3 nucleotides are TGCGCCAGCAGGACAGGGGGTTCTATAAAACCTGGGGCCAACGTCCTGACTTTC. Encoded protein: CASRTGGSIKPGANVLTF.